This TCR beta chain was captured by sequencing in a study of T cells in women clearing cervical HPV infection. Overall study: Only a few women had HLA typing results available. Whole-study results and caveats: Each sample's T-cell count was unknown, possibly confounding richness.

A word on this clone: Its antigen is as yet unknown. The read stops 3 residues short of the end of the CDR3; the missing end is completed from the germline J gene.

Germline assignment: CDR1 SGHRS and CDR2 YFSETQ. Trimming took off 7 bases at V and 1 base at J, with 11 bases between the two ends. There are 13 residues in the CDR3. Data came from immunoSEQ multiplex PCR; TCRdb stores just in-frame clones and leaves some out. The sample has around 38,000 clones; the top ten hold 7.6%. The sample taken for sequencing was blood buffy coat. The rearrangement links TRBV5-1 to TRBJ1-1; no reliable D call. The sequence derives from a woman aged 18-70 years with a cervical HPV16 infection that either progressed to CIN3+ or cleared (not recorded which). The CDR3 loop reads CASRSSGNTEAFF. The part of the CDR3 DNA that was read is TGCGCCAGCCGAAGCTCCGGGAACACTGAA. The variable domain in full, with the rest retrieved from reference TRBV5-1 and TRBJ1-1, is KAGVTQTPRYLIKTRGQQVTLSCSPISGHRSVSWYQQTPGQGLQFLFEYFSETQRNKGNFPGRFSGRQFSNSRSEMNVSTLELGDSALYLCASRSSGNTEAFFGQGTRLTVV.